Listed below are T cell receptor beta chains from one sample, sequenced in a study of vaccination effects on CD4 cells after COVID-19. No antigen has been assigned to these receptors. This table comes from immunoSEQ multiplex PCR, and its TCRdb copy is limited to in-frame clones, with some not included. The sample lists about 22,000 clones, over 60% seen once, with roughly a tenth in the top ten. Sample: CD4+ T cells from PBMCs cultured with HCoV-NL63 spike peptides, taken after COVID-19 vaccination. The receptors were sampled from a human donor who received a COVID-19 vaccine. Each CDR3 is given with its conserved first and last residue. A D gene is named only where the DNA matches it firmly. A clone size is listed for some rows: how often the clone was seen (once, few, many), or a class if it is expanded.

TRBV6-5	TRBJ1-4	-	-	CASRVNDLEKLFF	TGTGCCAGCAGGGTTAATGATTTAGAAAAACTGTTTTTT
TRBV19	TRBJ2-7	few	TRBD1	CASSGLTGTGGYEQYF	TGTGCCAGTAGTGGGTTGACCGGGACAGGGGGGTACGAGCAGTACTTC
TRBV18	TRBJ1-1	-	-	CASSPSLTALNTEAFF	TGTGCCAGCTCACCTTCCTTGACAGCATTGAACACTGAAGCTTTCTTT
TRBV27	TRBJ1-6	once	-	CASSWVNSPLHF	TGTGCCAGCAGTTGGGTGAATTCACCCCTCCACTTT
TRBV12-5	TRBJ2-7	-	-	CASGLVYLEVPTYEQYF	TGTGCTAGTGGTTTGGTATATCTGGAGGTCCCAACCTACGAGCAGTACTTC
TRBV5-1	TRBJ2-3	-	TRBD2	CASSLATAGLGADTQYF	TGCGCCAGCAGCTTGGCGACGGCCGGACTAGGCGCAGATACGCAGTATTTT
TRBV24-1	TRBJ1-2	-	-	CATSGRRQNYGYTF	TGTGCCACCAGTGGGCGGCGGCAGAACTATGGCTACACCTTC
TRBV6-6	TRBJ2-7	-	TRBD1	CASRPPGQGARGEQYF	TGTGCCAGCAGACCTCCGGGACAGGGGGCGCGTGGGGAGCAGTACTTC
TRBV12-5	TRBJ1-3	-	-	CASGLFSGNTIYF	TGTGCTAGTGGTTTGTTCTCTGGAAACACCATATATTTT
TRBV29-1	TRBJ2-7	-	-	CSVEDGTYEQYF	TGCAGCGTGGAGGACGGCACCTACGAGCAGTACTTC
TRBV15	TRBJ1-2	once	-	CATSRDFGQTTRGLYGYTF	TGTGCCACCAGCAGAGACTTTGGGCAGACGACCAGGGGCCTCTATGGCTACACCTTC
TRBV5-1	TRBJ2-3	-	-	CASSPTDSTDTQYF	TGCGCCAGCAGCCCCACTGACTCCACAGATACGCAGTATTTT
TRBV2	TRBJ1-3	few	-	CASSGQNGNTIYF	TGTGCCAGCAGCGGACAGAATGGAAACACCATATATTTT
TRBV5-6	TRBJ2-5	-	TRBD1	CASSARTGGKTQYF	TGTGCCAGCAGCGCCAGGACAGGGGGAAAGACCCAGTACTTC
TRBV30	TRBJ1-1	-	TRBD1	CAWDRVRTEAFF	TGTGCCTGGGACAGGGTGAGGACTGAAGCTTTCTTT
TRBV19	TRBJ1-6	-	-	CASIGTPNTYNSPLHF	TGTGCCAGTATTGGGACTCCGAACACCTATAATTCACCCCTCCACTTT
TRBV3-1/TRBV3-2	TRBJ2-7	-	-	CASSRVSYEQYF	TGTGCCAGCAGCCGGGTCTCCTACGAGCAGTACTTC
TRBV6-2/TRBV6-3	TRBJ2-4	-	-	CASSPLRANIQYF	TGTGCCAGCAGCCCCTTGAGGGCGAACATTCAGTACTTC
TRBV7-8	TRBJ1-2	-	-	CASSLGVSGYTF	TGTGCCAGCAGCTTAGGGGTATCTGGCTACACCTTC
TRBV2	TRBJ1-2	medium-sized	TRBD1	CASSAQPGQVYGYTF	TGTGCCAGCAGTGCCCAACCCGGACAGGTCTATGGCTACACCTTC
TRBV21-1	TRBJ1-1	-	-	CASSITRLRQVHTEAFF	TGTGCCAGCAGCATCACGAGGCTTCGTCAGGTCCACACTGAAGCTTTCTTT
TRBV4-2	TRBJ2-7	-	TRBD2	CASSQASGLAGGGLPYEQYF	TGTGCCAGCAGCCAGGCCTCCGGACTAGCGGGAGGCGGGCTCCCCTACGAGCAGTACTTC
TRBV6-5	TRBJ1-6	-	-	CASKLEGVGNSPLHF	TGTGCCAGCAAGCTAGAGGGGGTAGGTAATTCACCCCTCCACTTT
TRBV4-1	TRBJ2-7	-	-	CASRYASSGEQYF	TGCGCCAGCAGGTACGCGAGCTCGGGGGAGCAGTACTTC
TRBV3-1/TRBV3-2	TRBJ2-5	medium-sized	TRBD1	CASSRHTTTGGQETQYF	TGTGCCAGCAGCCGTCATACCACCACAGGGGGCCAAGAGACCCAGTACTTC
TRBV7-2	TRBJ2-5	once	TRBD1	CASSPDRAGSQYF	TGTGCCAGCAGCCCGGACAGGGCGGGATCCCAGTACTTC
TRBV6-2/TRBV6-3	TRBJ1-2	few	-	CASSWDIAYGYTF	TGTGCCAGCAGTTGGGACATTGCCTATGGCTACACCTTC
TRBV7-8	TRBJ2-3	-	TRBD2	CASSFPGLAGVDTQYF	TGTGCCAGCAGCTTCCCTGGGCTAGCGGGAGTAGATACGCAGTATTTT
TRBV5-1	TRBJ2-7	-	-	CASSLDQGLYEQYF	TGCGCCAGCAGCTTGGACCAGGGGCTATACGAGCAGTACTTC
TRBV14	TRBJ1-2	-	-	CASSPYIGVGGYTF	TGTGCCAGCAGCCCCTACATAGGCGTGGGAGGCTACACCTTC
TRBV7-9	TRBJ1-2	few	-	CASSLPGWGNYGYTF	TGTGCCAGCAGCTTACCCGGATGGGGCAACTATGGCTACACCTTC
TRBV5-1	TRBJ1-1	-	TRBD1	CASGGQENTEAFF	TGCGCCAGCGGCGGACAGGAGAACACTGAAGCTTTCTTT
TRBV11-2	TRBJ2-4	once	TRBD2	CASSFRLAGGTVAKNIQYF	TGTGCCAGCAGCTTCCGACTAGCGGGAGGAACTGTAGCCAAAAACATTCAGTACTTC
TRBV5-8	TRBJ1-5	-	TRBD1	CASSPRGTGGFGQPQHF	TGTGCCAGCAGCCCGAGGGGGACAGGGGGCTTCGGGCAGCCCCAGCATTTT
TRBV18	TRBJ2-3	once	-	CASSPPHNTDTQYF	TGTGCCAGCTCACCACCGCACAACACAGATACGCAGTATTTT
TRBV11-2	TRBJ1-6	-	-	CASSHPQDSLHLGSPLHF	TGTGCCAGCAGCCACCCCCAGGACAGTCTTCACCTGGGGTCACCCCTCCACTTT
TRBV13	TRBJ2-7	-	-	CASSLARGQSYEQYF	TGTGCCAGCAGCTTAGCCAGAGGACAGTCCTACGAGCAGTACTTC
TRBV4-2	TRBJ2-5	-	-	CASSRDTLYQETQYF	TGTGCCAGCAGCCGGGACACCCTGTACCAAGAGACCCAGTACTTC
TRBV5-1	TRBJ2-5	-	-	CASSSDELGTQYF	TGCGCCAGCAGCTCAGACGAACTGGGGACCCAGTACTTC
TRBV5-1	TRBJ1-1	-	TRBD1	CASSSGQEREAFF	TGCGCCAGCAGTTCTGGACAGGAGAGGGAAGCTTTCTTT
TRBV10-2	TRBJ1-6	-	-	CASSAPRWRSYNSPLHF	TGCGCCAGCAGTGCCCCTCGTTGGCGCTCCTATAATTCACCCCTCCACTTT
TRBV5-1	TRBJ2-1	-	-	CASSLAGLGGQYNEQFF	TGCGCCAGCAGCTTGGCCGGGCTTGGCGGACAGTACAATGAGCAGTTCTTC
TRBV7-9	TRBJ1-2	few	-	CASSFQGSYGYTF	TGTGCCAGCAGCTTTCAGGGATCATATGGCTACACCTTC
TRBV10-1	TRBJ2-3	-	TRBD2	CASSSHPSGLARTDTQYF	TGCGCCAGCAGTAGCCACCCGTCAGGACTAGCGAGAACAGATACGCAGTATTTT
TRBV3-1/TRBV3-2	TRBJ1-4	once	TRBD1	CAGIGTANEKLFF	TGTGCCGGGATTGGGACAGCGAATGAAAAACTGTTTTTT
TRBV3-1/TRBV3-2	TRBJ1-6	-	-	CASSQDLRNGGDVPLHF	TGTGCCAGCAGCCAAGATCTGCGGAACGGCGGGGATGTCCCCCTCCACTTT
TRBV5-1	TRBJ1-3	-	TRBD1	CASSWTGDGNTIYF	TGCGCCAGCAGCTGGACAGGTGATGGAAACACCATATATTTT
TRBV6-5	TRBJ1-2	-	TRBD1	CASQSTQGSYGYTF	TGTGCCAGCCAATCCACACAGGGGTCCTATGGCTACACCTTC
TRBV5-1	TRBJ1-2	once	-	CASSLDRESVYGYTF	TGCGCCAGCAGCTTGGACAGGGAATCAGTCTATGGCTACACCTTC
TRBV6-6	TRBJ1-5	-	TRBD1	CASSRDPTGIGSQPQHF	TGTGCCAGCAGTCGCGACCCGACAGGGATAGGCAGTCAGCCCCAGCATTTT
TRBV18	TRBJ1-2	-	TRBD1	CASSPTGEGSYGYTF	TGTGCCAGCTCACCAACAGGGGAAGGGAGCTATGGCTACACCTTC
TRBV7-9	TRBJ1-2	few	TRBD1	CASLKQGNYGYTF	TGTGCCAGCCTAAAACAGGGGAACTATGGCTACACCTTC